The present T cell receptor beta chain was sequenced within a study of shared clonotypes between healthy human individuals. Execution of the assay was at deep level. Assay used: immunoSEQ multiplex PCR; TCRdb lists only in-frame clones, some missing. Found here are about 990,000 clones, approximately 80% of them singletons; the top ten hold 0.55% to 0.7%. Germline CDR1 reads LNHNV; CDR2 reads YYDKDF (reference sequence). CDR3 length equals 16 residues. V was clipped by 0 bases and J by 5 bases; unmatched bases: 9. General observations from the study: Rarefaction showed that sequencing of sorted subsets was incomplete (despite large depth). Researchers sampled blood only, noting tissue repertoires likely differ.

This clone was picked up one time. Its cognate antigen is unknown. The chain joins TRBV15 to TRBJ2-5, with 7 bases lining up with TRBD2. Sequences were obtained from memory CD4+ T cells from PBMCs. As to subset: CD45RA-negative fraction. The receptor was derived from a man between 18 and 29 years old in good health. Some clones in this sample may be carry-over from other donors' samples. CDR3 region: CATSRDAAGDRETQYF. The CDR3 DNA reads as TGTGCCACCAGCAGAGATGCGGCGGGGGACCGGGAGACCCAGTACTTC.